This TCR beta chain was recorded in a study of cytomegalovirus exposure and HLA in healthy donors (dated 2017 in TCRdb). Context from the whole study: According to a later analysis, one platform produced both the 120 validation repertoires and the roughly 660 repertoires of the first cohort. Besides the first cohort of around 670 subjects, a separate validation cohort made up of around 120 different subjects was used. The study aimed to test whether signatures of past pathogen exposure could be identified by cataloging public T cell receptors. To predict cytomegalovirus infection status, the study combined high-throughput TCR immunosequencing, statistical association of individual TCRs with disease status, and machine learning.

Separate from the approximately 670-subject first cohort, the validation cohort of 120 subjects was the group to which the donors belonged. Here is what the overall study found, with its caveats: The validation cohort had no HLA typing available for a later analysis, so co-occurrence within that cohort was assessed over all 120 or so repertoires. A later analysis found that TCRs clustered in the first cohort also tended to co-occur in the approximately 120 validation repertoires, with 94% of cluster scores above 0. In vitro tests confirmed that a few of the cytomegalovirus-associated TCR beta chains recognize cytomegalovirus antigens. In the study, 164 TCR beta chains were listed as associated with cytomegalovirus. According to the authors, the approach could potentially be generalized to other disease states and immunological phenotypes. In both the original and validation cohorts, the classifier was reported to diagnose cytomegalovirus status with high specificity and sensitivity. Across donors, most TCR sequences were observed very rarely, whereas some public TCRs were present in many individuals.

The germline V gene provides CDR1 LGHNA and CDR2 YNFKEQ. The CDR3 has 16 amino acids, counting the end cysteine and phenylalanine. Here the CDR3 DNA is all that survives: 48 bases in frame from base 1. V and J lose 0 bases and 2 bases, and a span of 11 bases separates them. Library prep was done by the immunoSEQ multiplex PCR assay. The published analysis was carried out like this. A statistical classification framework was built for diagnosing cytomegalovirus status from the catalog of TCR beta chain sequences. This immuneACCESS table, as held by TCRdb, lists in-frame sequences with V and J called but not all clones. Of the missing ones, under half trace to an unresolved V gene in checked studies; the others have no known cause. V and J calls and clone size are copied from that table; D and trimming were computed from the DNA. This sample has 90,000 to 150,000 clones in its table, and around nine tenths of those were observed once. The ten largest clones capture about 4.3% of the sample.

A remark on this clone: The specificity of this receptor is unknown. No base qualities exist here, and no much larger clone lies one base off it.

The chain is assembled from TRBV4-2 and TRBJ2-1; matching of 6 bases hints at TRBD2 as the D gene. This sequence originates from a man aged 18 to 29 in good health and CMV-seropositive. The source material was PBMCs. The CDR3 region: CASSQDGTAAYNEQFF. The nucleotides are TGTGCCAGCAGCCAAGATGGGACTGCAGCCTACAATGAGCAGTTCTTC.